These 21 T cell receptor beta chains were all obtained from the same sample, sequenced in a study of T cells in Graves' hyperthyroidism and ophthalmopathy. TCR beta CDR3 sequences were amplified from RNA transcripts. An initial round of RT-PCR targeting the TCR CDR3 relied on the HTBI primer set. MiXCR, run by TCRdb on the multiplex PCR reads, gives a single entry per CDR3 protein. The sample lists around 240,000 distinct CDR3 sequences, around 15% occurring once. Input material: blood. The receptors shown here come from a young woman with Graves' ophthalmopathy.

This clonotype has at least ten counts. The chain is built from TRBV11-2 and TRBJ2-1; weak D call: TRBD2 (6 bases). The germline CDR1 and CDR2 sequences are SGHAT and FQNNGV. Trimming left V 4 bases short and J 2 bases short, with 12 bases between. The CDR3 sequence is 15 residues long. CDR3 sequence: CASSSYSGAYNEQFF. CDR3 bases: TGTGCCAGCAGCTCCTATAGCGGAGCCTACAATGAGCAGTTCTTC.

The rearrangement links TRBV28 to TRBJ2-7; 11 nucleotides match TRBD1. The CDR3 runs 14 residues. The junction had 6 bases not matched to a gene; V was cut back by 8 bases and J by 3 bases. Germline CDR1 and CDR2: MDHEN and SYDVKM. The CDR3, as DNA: TGTGCCAGCGGTCCCGGGACAGGGGGCTACGAGCAGTACTTC. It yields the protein CASGPGTGGYEQYF.

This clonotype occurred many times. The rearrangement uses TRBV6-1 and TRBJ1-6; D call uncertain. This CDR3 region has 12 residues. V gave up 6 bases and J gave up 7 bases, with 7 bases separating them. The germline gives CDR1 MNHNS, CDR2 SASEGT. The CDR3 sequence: CASRDPNSPLHF. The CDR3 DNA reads TGTGCCAGCAGGGACCCAAATTCACCCCTCCACTTT.

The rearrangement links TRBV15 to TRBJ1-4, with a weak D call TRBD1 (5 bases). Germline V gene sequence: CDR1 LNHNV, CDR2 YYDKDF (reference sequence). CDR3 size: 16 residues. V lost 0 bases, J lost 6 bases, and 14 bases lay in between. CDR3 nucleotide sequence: TGTGCCACCAGCAGAGACGACGGGACGGGTGATGAAAAACTGTTTTTT. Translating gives CATSRDDGTGDEKLFF. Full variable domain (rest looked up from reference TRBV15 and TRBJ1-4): DAMVIQNPRYQVTQFGKPVTLSCSQTLNHNVMYWYQQKSSQAPKLLFHYYDKDFNNEADTPDNFQSRRPNTSFCFLDIRSPGLGDTAMYLCATSRDDGTGDEKLFFGSGTQLSVL.

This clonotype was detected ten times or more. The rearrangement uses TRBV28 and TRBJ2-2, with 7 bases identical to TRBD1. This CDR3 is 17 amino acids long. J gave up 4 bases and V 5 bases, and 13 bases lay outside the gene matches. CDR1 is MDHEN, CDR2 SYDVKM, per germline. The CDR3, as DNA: TGTGCCAGCAGTCTTACCTCAGGGGGATTGGGCACCGGGGAGCTGTTTTTT. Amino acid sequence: CASSLTSGGLGTGELFF.

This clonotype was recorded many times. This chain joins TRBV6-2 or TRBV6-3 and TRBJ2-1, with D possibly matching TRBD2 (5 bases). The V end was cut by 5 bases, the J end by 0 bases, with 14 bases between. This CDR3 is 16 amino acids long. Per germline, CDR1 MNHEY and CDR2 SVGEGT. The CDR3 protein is CASSGLRGSSYNEQFF. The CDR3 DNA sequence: TGTGCCAGCAGTGGACTGAGAGGGAGCTCCTACAATGAGCAGTTCTTC.

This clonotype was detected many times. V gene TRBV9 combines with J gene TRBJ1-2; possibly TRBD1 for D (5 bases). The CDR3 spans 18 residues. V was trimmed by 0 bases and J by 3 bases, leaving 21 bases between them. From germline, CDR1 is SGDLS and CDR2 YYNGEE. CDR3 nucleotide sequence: TGTGCCAGCAGCGTAGCTCCGGCAGGGAAAGATGGGGACTATGGCTACACCTTC. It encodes CASSVAPAGKDGDYGYTF.

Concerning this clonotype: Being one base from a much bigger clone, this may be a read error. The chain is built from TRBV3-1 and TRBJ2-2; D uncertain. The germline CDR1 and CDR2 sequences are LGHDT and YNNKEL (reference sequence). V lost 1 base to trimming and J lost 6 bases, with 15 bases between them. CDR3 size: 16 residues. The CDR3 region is CASSQVPGSYAGELFF. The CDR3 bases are TGTGCCAGCAGCCAAGTACCCGGCAGCTACGCCGGGGAGCTGTTTTTT.

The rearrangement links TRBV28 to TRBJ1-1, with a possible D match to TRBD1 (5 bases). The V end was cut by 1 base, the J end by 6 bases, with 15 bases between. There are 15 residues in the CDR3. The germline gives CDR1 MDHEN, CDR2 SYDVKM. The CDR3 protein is CASSLLAGGIAEAFF. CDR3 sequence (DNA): TGTGCCAGCAGTTTATTAGCGGGGGGGATCGCTGAAGCTTTCTTT.

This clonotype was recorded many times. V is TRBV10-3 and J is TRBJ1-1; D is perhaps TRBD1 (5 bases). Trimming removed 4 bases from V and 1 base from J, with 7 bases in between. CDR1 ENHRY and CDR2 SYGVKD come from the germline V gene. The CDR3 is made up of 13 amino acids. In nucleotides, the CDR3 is TGTGCCATCAGTGCAGGGAGGAACACTGAAGCTTTCTTT. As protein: CAISAGRNTEAFF.

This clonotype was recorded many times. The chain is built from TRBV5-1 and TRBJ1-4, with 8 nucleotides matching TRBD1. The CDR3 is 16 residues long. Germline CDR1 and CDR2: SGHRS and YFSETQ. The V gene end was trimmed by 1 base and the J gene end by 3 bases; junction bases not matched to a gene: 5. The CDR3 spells CASSLPTGGANEKLFF. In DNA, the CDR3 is TGCGCCAGCAGCTTGCCTACAGGGGGGGCTAATGAAAAACTGTTTTTT.

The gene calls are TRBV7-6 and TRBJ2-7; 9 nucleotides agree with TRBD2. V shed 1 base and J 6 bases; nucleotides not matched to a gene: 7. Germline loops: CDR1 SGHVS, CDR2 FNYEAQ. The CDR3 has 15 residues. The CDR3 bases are TGTGCCAGCAGCTTAGTGCTAGCGGGAATAGCCGAGCAGTACTTC. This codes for CASSLVLAGIAEQYF.

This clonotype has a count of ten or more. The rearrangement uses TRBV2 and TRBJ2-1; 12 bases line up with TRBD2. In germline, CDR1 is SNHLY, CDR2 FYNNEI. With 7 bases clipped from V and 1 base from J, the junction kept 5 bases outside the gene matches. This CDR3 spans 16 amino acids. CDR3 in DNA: TGTGCCAGCACGGGACTAGCGGGCGCTTCCTACAATGAGCAGTTCTTC. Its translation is CASTGLAGASYNEQFF.

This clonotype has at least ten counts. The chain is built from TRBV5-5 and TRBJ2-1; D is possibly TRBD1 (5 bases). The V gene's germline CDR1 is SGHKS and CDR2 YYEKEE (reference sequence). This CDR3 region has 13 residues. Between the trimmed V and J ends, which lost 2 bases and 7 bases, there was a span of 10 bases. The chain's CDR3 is CASSFGAVNEQFF. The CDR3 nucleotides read TGTGCCAGCAGCTTTGGGGCAGTGAATGAGCAGTTCTTC.

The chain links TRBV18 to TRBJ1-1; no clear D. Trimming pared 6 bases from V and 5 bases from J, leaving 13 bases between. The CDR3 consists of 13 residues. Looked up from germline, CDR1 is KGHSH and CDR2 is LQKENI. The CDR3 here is CASSSVPKTEAFF. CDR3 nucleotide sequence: TGTGCCAGCTCCTCAGTCCCGAAGACTGAAGCTTTCTTT. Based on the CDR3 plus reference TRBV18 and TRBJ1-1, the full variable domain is NAGVMQNPRHLVRRRGQEARLRCSPMKGHSHVYWYRQLPEEGLKFMVYLQKENIIDESGMPKERFSAEFPKEGPSILRIQQVVRGDSAAYFCASSSVPKTEAFFGQGTRLTVV.

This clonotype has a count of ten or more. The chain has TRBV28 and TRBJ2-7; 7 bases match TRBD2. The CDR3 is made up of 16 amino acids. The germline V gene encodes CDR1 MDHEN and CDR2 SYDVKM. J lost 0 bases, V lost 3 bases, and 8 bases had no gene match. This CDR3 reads CASSFSLAGASYEQYF. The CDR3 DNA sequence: TGTGCCAGCAGTTTTAGTTTAGCGGGCGCCTCCTACGAGCAGTACTTC.

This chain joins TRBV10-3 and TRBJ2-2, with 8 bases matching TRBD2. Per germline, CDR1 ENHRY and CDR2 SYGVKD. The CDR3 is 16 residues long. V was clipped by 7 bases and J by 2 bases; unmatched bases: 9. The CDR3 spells CAIKANGGANTGELFF. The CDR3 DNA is TGTGCCATCAAGGCTAACGGGGGGGCCAACACCGGGGAGCTGTTTTTT.

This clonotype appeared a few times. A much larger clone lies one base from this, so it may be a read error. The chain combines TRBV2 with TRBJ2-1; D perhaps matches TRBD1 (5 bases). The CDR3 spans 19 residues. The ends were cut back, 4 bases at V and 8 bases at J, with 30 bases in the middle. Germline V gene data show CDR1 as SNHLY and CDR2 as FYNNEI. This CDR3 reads CASSGTRNPKPRQYDEQFF. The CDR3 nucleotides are TGTGCCAGCAGTGGCACGCGAAACCCAAAGCCTCGACAGTACGATGAGCAGTTCTTC.

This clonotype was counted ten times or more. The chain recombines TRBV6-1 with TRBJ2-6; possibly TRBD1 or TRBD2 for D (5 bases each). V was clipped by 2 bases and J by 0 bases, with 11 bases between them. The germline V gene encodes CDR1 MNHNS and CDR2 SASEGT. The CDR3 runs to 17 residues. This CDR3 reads CASSERGWISGANVLTF. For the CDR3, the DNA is TGTGCCAGCAGTGAACGGGGCTGGATCTCTGGGGCCAACGTCCTGACTTTC.

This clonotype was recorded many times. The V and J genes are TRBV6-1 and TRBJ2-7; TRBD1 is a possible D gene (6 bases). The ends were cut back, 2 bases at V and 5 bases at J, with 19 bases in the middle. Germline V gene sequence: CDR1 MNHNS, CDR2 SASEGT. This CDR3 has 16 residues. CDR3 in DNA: TGTGCCAGCAGTGAAAAAATGGGCAGGGGTGCGCACGAGCAGTACTTC. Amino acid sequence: CASSEKMGRGAHEQYF.

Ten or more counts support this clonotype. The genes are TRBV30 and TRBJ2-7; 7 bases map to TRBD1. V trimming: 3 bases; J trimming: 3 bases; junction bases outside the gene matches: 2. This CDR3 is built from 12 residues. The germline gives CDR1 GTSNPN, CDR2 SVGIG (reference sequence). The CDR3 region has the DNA TGTGCCTGGAGGGGACAGCTCTACGAGCAGTACTTC. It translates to CAWRGQLYEQYF. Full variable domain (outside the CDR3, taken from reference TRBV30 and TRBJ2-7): SQTIHQWPATLVQPVGSPLSLECTVEGTSNPNLYWYRQAAGRGLQLLFYSVGIGQISSEVPQNLSASRPQDRQFILSSKKLLLSDSGFYLCAWRGQLYEQYFGPGTRLTVT.